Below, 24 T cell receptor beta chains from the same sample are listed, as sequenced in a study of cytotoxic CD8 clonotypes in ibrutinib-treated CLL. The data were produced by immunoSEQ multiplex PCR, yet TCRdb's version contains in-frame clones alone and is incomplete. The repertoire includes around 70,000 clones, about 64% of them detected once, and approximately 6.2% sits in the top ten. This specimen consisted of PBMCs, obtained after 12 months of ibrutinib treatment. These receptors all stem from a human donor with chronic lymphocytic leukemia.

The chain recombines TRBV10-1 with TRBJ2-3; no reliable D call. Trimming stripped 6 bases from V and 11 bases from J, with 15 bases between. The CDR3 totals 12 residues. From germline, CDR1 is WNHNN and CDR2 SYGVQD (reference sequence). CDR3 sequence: CASSGVPGKQYF. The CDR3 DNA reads TGCGCCAGCAGCGGTGTTCCCGGAAAGCAGTATTTT.

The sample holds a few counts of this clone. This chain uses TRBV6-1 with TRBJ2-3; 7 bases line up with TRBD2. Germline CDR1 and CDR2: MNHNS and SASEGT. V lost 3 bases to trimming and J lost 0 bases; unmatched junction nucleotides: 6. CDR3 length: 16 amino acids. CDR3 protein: CASSDPWGGSTDTQYF. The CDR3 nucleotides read TGTGCCAGCAGTGACCCCTGGGGGGGAAGCACAGATACGCAGTATTTT.

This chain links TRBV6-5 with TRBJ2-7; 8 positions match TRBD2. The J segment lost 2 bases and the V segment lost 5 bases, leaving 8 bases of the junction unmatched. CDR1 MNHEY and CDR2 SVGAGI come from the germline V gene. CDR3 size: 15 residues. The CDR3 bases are TGTGCCAGCAGTCGCCCCGGGGGGGTCGCCTACGAGCAGTACTTC. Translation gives CASSRPGGVAYEQYF.

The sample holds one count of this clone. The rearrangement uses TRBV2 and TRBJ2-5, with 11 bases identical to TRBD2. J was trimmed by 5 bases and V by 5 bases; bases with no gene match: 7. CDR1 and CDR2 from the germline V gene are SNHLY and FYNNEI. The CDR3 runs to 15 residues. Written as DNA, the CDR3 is TGTGCCAGCAGTTCGACTAGCGGGGTTGGGGAGACCCAGTACTTC. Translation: CASSSTSGVGETQYF.

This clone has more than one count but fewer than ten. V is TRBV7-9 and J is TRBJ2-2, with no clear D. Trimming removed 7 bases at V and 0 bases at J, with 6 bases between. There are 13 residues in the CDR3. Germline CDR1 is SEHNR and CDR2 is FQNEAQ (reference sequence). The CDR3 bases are TGTGCCAGCACCGGACCGAACACCGGGGAGCTGTTTTTT. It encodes CASTGPNTGELFF.

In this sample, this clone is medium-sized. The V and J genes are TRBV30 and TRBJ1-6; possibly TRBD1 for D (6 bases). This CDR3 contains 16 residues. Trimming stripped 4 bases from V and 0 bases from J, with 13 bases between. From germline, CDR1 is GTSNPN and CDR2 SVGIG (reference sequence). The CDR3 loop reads CAWTEGGSSYNSPLHF. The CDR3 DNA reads TGTGCCTGGACCGAAGGGGGGAGCTCCTATAATTCACCCCTCCACTTT.

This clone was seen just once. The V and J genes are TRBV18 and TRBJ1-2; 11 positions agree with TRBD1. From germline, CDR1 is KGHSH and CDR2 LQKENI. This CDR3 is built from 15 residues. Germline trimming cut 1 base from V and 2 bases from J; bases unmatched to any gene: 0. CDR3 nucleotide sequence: TGTGCCAGCTCACCACGGGACAGGGGGAACTATGGCTACACCTTC. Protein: CASSPRDRGNYGYTF. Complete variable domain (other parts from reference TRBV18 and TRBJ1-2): NAGVMQNPRHLVRRRGQEARLRCSPMKGHSHVYWYRQLPEEGLKFMVYLQKENIIDESGMPKERFSAEFPKEGPSILRIQQVVRGDSAAYFCASSPRDRGNYGYTFGSGTRLTVV.

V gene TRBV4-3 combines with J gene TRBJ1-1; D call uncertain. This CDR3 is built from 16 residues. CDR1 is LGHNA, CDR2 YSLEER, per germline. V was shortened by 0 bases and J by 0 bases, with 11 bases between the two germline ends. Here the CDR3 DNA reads TGCGCCAGCAGCCAAGATCAAGGAGGACTGAACACTGAAGCTTTCTTT. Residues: CASSQDQGGLNTEAFF.

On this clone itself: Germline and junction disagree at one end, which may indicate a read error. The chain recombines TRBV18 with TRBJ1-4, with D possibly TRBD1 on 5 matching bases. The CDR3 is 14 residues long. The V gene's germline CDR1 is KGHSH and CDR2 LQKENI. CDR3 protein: CASPPQQVNEKLFF. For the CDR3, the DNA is TGTGCCAGCCCACCACAACAGGTCAATGAAAAACTGTTTTTT.

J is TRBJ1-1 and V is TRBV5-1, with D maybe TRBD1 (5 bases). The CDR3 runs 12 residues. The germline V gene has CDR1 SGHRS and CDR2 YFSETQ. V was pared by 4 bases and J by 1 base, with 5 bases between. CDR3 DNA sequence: TGCGCCAGCAGCGGGGCGAACACTGAAGCTTTCTTT. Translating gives CASSGANTEAFF.

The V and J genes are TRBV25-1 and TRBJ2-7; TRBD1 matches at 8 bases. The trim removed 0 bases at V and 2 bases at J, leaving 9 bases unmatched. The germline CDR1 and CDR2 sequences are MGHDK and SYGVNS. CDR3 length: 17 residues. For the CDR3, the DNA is TGTGCCAGCAGTGAATATATGGGGGACAGGACAACCTACGAGCAGTACTTC. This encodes CASSEYMGDRTTYEQYF.

The CDR3 DNA is TGTGCCAGTAGAACCCCGATCGGGACAGGGGGCTCAGCTTTCTTT. It is translated as CASRTPIGTGGSAFF. This chain connects TRBV19 to TRBJ1-1, with 12 bases that match TRBD1. The CDR3 spans 15 residues. Unmatched junction bases numbered 12, after V lost 6 bases and J lost 10 bases. From germline, CDR1 is LNHDA and CDR2 SQIVND (reference sequence).

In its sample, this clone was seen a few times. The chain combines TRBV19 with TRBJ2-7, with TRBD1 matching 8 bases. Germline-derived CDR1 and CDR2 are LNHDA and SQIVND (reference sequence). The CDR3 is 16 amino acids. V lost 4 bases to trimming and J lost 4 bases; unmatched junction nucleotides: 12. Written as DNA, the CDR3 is TGTGCCAGTAGTACCCCAACCAGGGGGCCGGGGTACGAGCAGTACTTC. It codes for CASSTPTRGPGYEQYF.

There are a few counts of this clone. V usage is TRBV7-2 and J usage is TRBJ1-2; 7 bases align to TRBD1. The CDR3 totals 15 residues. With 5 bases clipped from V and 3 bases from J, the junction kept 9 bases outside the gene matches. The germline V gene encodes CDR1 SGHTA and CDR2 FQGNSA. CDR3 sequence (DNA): TGTGCCAGCAGCCTGAACAGGGGTGTAGACTATGGCTACACCTTC. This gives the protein CASSLNRGVDYGYTF.

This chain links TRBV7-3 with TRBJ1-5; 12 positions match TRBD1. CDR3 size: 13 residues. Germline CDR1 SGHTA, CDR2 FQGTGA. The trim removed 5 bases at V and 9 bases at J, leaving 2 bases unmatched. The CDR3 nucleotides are TGTGCCAGCAGCGTGGGACAGGGGGCGCCCCAGCATTTT. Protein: CASSVGQGAPQHF.

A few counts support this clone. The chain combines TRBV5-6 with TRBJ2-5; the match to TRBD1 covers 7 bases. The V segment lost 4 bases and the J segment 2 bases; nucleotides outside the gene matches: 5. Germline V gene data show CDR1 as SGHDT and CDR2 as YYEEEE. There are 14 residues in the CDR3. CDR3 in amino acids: CASSPTGLQETQYF. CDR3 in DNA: TGTGCCAGCAGCCCGACAGGGCTTCAAGAGACCCAGTACTTC.

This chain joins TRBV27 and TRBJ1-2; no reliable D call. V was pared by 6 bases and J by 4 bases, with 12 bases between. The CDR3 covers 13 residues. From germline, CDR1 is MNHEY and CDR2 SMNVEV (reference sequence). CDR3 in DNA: TGTGCCAGCAGCTTCCCTTTGGGCTATGGCTACACCTTC. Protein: CASSFPLGYGYTF.

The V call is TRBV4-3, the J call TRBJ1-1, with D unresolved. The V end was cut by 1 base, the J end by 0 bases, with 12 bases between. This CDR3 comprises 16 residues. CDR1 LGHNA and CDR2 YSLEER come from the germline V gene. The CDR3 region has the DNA TGCGCCAGCAGCCAAGCAAATTCGGCGGTGAACACTGAAGCTTTCTTT. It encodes CASSQANSAVNTEAFF.

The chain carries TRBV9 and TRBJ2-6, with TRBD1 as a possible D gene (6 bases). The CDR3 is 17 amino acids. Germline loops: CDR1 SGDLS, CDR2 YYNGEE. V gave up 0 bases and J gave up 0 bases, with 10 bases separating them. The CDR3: CASSVAGHSSGANVLTF. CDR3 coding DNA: TGTGCCAGCAGCGTAGCGGGACATTCCTCTGGGGCCAACGTCCTGACTTTC.

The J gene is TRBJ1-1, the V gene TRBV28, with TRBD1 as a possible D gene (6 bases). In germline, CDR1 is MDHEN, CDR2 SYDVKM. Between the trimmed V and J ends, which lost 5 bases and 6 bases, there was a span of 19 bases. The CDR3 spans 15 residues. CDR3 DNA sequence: TGTGCCAGCAGTGGAACCGGGACACATGGAGCTGAAGCTTTCTTT. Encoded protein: CASSGTGTHGAEAFF.

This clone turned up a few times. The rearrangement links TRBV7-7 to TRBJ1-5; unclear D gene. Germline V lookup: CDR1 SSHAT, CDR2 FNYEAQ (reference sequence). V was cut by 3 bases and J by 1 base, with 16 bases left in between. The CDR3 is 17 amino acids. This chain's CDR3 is CASSLVRLGQSNQPQHF. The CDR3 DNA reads TGTGCCAGCAGCTTGGTCCGGTTGGGCCAAAGCAATCAGCCCCAGCATTTT.

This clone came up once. The CDR3 spells CAWGGQYGDEQYF. Here the CDR3 DNA reads TGTGCCTGGGGGGGACAGTATGGGGACGAGCAGTACTTC. The chain couples TRBV30 to TRBJ2-7; 7 nucleotides match TRBD1. With V trimmed by 5 bases and J by 5 bases, 9 bases remained unmatched. In germline, CDR1 is GTSNPN, CDR2 SVGIG (reference sequence). The CDR3 has 13 residues.

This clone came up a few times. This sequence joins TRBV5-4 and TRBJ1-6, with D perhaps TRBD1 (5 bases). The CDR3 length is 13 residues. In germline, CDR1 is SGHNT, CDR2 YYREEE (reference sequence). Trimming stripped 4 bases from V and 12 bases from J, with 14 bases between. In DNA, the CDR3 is TGTGCCAGCAGCCTTGGTAGTGGGGGACCCCTCCACTTT. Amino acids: CASSLGSGGPLHF. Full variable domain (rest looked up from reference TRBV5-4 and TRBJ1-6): ETGVTQSPTHLIKTRGQQVTLRCSSQSGHNTVSWYQQALGQGPQFIFQYYREEENGRGNFPPRFSGLQFPNYSSELNVNALELDDSALYLCASSLGSGGPLHFGNGTRLTVT.

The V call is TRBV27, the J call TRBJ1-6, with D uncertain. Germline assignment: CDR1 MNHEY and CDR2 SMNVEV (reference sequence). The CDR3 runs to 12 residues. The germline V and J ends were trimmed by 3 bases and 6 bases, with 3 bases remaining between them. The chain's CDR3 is CASSFRNSPLHF. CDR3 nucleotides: TGTGCCAGCAGTTTCCGTAATTCACCCCTCCACTTT.